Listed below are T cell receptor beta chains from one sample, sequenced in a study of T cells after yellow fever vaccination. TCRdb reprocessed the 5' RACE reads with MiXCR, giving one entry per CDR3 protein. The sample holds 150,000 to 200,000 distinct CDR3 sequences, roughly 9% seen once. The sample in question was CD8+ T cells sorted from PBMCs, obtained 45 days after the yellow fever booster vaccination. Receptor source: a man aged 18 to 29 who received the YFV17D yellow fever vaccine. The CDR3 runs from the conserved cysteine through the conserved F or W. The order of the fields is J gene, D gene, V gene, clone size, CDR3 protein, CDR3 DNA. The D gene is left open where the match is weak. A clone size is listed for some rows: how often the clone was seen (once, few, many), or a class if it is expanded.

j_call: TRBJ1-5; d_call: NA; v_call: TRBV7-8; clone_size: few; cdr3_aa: CASSLWGQARNQPQHF; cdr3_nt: TGTGCCAGCAGCTTATGGGGTCAGGCCCGCAATCAGCCCCAGCATTTT
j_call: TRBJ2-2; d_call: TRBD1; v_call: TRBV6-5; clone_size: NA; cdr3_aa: CASSQDRVWTGELFF; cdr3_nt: TGTGCCAGCAGTCAGGACAGGGTCTGGACCGGGGAGCTGTTTTTT
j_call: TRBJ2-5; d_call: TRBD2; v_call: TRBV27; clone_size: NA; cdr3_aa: CASSLGVAGPQETQYF; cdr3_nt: TGTGCCAGCAGTTTAGGGGTAGCGGGCCCCCAAGAGACCCAGTACTTC
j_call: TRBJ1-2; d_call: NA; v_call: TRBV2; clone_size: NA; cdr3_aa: CASSSQPSGTNYGYTF; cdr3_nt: TGTGCCAGCAGCTCCCAACCCAGCGGGACTAACTATGGCTACACCTTC
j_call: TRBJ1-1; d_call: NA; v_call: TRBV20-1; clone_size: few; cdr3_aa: CSASTGDTEAFF; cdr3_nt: TGCAGTGCTAGTACGGGGGACACTGAAGCTTTCTTT
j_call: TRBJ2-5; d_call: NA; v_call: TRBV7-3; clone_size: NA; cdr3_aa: CASSLGLANQETQYF; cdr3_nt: TGTGCCAGCAGCTTAGGCCTCGCTAACCAAGAGACCCAGTACTTC
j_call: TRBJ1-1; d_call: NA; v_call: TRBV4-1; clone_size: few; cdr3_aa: CASRPQGRGAFF; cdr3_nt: TGCGCCAGCAGACCTCAGGGCAGGGGAGCTTTCTTT
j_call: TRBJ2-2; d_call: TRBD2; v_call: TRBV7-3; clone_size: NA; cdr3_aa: CASTLSGGESTGELFF; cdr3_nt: TGTGCCTCAACTCTCAGCGGGGGGGAAAGCACCGGGGAGCTGTTTTTT
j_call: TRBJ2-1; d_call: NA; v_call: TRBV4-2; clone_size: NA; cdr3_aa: CASSQGQGNEQFF; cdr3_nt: TGTGCCAGCAGCCAAGGCCAGGGCAATGAGCAGTTCTTC
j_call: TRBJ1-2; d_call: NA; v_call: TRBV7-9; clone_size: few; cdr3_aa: CASSLGGTGYTF; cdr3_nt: TGTGCCAGCAGCTTAGGTGGTACAGGCTACACCTTC
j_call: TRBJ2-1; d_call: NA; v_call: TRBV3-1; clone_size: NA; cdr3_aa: CASSKLANLGNEQFF; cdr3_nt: TGTGCCAGCAGCAAACTAGCTAACCTAGGCAATGAGCAGTTCTTC
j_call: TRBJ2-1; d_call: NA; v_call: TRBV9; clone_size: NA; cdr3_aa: CASSPLLSNEQFF; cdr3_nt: TGTGCCAGCAGCCCCCTCTTAAGCAATGAGCAGTTCTTC
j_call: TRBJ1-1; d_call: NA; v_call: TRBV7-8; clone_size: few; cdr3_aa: CASSLVRLRTTEAFF; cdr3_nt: TGTGCCAGCAGCTTAGTCAGGCTTCGGACAACTGAAGCTTTCTTT